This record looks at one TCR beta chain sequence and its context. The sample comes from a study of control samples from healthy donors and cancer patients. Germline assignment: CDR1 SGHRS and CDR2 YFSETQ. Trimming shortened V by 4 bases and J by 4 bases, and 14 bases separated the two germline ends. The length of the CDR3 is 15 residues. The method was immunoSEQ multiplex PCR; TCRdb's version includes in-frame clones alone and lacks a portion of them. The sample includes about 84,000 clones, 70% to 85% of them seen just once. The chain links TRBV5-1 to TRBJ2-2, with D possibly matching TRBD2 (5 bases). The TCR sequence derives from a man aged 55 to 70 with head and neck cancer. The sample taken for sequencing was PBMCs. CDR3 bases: TGCGCCAGCAGCCCTACGGGAACTGTCACCGGGGAGCTGTTTTTT. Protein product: CASSPTGTVTGELFF. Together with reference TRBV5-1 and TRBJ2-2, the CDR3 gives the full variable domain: KAGVTQTPRYLIKTRGQQVTLSCSPISGHRSVSWYQQTPGQGLQFLFEYFSETQRNKGNFPGRFSGRQFSNSRSEMNVSTLELGDSALYLCASSPTGTVTGELFFGEGSRLTVL.